This TCR beta chain was sequenced during a study of cytomegalovirus exposure and HLA in healthy donors. The PCR used 60 Vbeta and 13 Jbeta primers. The protocol was immunoSEQ multiplex PCR, while the TCRdb copy is restricted to in-frame clones and leaves out a portion. The table lists about 160,000 clones, with about 1.2% in the top ten. The TCR sequence derives from a woman aged 55-70 years in good health and CMV-seronegative. Sequencing was done on a sample of PBMCs.

This chain's CDR3 is CASKLSGTGYGYTF. In DNA form, the CDR3 reads TGTGCCAGCAAGTTGTCAGGGACTGGGTATGGCTACACCTTC. The V call is TRBV27, the J call TRBJ1-2; tentative D call: TRBD1 (5 bases). The CDR3 is 14 amino acids. V lost 7 bases and J 5 bases, leaving 17 bases between the germline ends. Germline loops: CDR1 MNHEY, CDR2 SMNVEV (reference sequence).